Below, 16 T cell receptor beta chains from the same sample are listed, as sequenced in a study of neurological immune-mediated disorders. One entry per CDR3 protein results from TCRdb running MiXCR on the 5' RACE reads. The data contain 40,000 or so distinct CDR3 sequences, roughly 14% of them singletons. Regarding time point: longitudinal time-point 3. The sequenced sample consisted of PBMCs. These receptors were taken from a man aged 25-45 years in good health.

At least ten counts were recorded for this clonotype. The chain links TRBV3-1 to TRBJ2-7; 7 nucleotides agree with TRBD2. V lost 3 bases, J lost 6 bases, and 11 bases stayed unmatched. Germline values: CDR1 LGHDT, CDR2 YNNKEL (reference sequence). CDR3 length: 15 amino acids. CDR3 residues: CASSHSSGGPGEQYF. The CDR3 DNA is TGTGCCAGCAGCCATTCTTCGGGAGGACCGGGCGAGCAGTACTTC.

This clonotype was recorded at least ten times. The CDR3 bases are TGCGCCAGCAGTTGGGACACCCAAGAGACCCAGTACTTC. It translates to CASSWDTQETQYF. The chain employs TRBV10-2 and TRBJ2-5; tentative D call: TRBD1 (6 bases). The V end lost 5 bases, the J end lost 1 base, and 8 bases lay between the germline ends. The CDR3 runs to 13 residues. Looked up from germline, CDR1 is WSHSY and CDR2 is SAAADI.

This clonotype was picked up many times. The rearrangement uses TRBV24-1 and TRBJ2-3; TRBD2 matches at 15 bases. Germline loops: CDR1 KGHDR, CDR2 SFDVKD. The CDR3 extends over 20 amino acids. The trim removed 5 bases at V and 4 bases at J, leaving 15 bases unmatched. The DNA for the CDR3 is TGTGCCACCAGTGGACCCGGGACTAGCGGGAGGTATACTCCCCCAGATACGCAGTATTTT. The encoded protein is CATSGPGTSGRYTPPDTQYF.

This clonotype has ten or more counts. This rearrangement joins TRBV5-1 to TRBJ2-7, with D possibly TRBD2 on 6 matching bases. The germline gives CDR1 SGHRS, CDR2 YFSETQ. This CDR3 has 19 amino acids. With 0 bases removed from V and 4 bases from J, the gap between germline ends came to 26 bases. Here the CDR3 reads CASSLVVGSGAGVQYEQYF. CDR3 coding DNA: TGCGCCAGCAGCTTGGTGGTTGGTAGCGGAGCTGGGGTTCAATACGAGCAGTACTTC.

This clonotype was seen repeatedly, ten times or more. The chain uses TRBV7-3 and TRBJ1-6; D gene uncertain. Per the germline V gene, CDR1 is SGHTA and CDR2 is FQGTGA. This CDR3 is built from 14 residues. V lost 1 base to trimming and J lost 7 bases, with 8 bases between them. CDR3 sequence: CASSLIGRNSPLHF. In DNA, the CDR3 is TGTGCCAGCAGCTTAATCGGGCGGAATTCACCCCTCCACTTT. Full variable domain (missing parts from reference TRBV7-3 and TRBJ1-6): GAGVSQTPSNKVTEKGKYVELRCDPISGHTALYWYRQSLGQGPEFLIYFQGTGAADDSGLPNDRFFAVRPEGSVSTLKIQRTERGDSAVYLCASSLIGRNSPLHFGNGTRLTVT.

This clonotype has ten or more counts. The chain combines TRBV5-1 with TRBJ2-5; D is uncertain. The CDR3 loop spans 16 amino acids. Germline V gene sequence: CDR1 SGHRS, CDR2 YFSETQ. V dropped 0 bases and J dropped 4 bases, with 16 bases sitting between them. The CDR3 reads CASSLGSGTGGETQYF. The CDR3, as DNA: TGCGCCAGCAGCTTGGGATCCGGAACTGGTGGAGAGACCCAGTACTTC.

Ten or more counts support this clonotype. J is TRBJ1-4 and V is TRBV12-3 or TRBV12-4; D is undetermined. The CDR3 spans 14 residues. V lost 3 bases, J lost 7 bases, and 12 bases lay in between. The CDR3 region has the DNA TGTGCCAGCAGTTTGGGTGGTATGGGTGAAAAACTGTTTTTT. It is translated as CASSLGGMGEKLFF.

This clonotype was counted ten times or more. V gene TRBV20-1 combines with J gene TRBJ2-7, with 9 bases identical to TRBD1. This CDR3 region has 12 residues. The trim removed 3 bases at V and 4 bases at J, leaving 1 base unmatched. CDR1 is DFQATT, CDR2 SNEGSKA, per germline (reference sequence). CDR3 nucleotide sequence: TGCAGTGCTAGTGACAGGGGGTACGAGCAGTACTTC. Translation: CSASDRGYEQYF.

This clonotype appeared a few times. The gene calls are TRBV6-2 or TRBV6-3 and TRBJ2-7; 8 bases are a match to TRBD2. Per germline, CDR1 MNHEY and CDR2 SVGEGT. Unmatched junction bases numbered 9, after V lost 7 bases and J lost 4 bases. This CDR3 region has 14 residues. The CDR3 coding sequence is TGTGCCAGCACCATTGGACTAGCTTCTTACGAGCAGTACTTC. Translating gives CASTIGLASYEQYF.

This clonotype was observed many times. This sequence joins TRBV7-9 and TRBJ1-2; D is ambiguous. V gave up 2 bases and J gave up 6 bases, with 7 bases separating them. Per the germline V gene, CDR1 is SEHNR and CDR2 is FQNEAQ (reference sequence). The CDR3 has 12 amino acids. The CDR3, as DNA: TGTGCCAGCAGCTTAAGGTCGGATGGCTACACCTTC. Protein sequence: CASSLRSDGYTF.

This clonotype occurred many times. The CDR3 nucleotides are TGCAGTGCTGACGACAGGGGTCAAGAGACCCAGTACTTC. Translating it yields CSADDRGQETQYF. J is TRBJ2-5 and V is TRBV20-1; 8 bases map to TRBD1. Per germline, CDR1 DFQATT and CDR2 SNEGSKA (reference sequence). Unmatched junction bases numbered 4, after V lost 5 bases and J lost 2 bases. The CDR3 spans 13 residues.

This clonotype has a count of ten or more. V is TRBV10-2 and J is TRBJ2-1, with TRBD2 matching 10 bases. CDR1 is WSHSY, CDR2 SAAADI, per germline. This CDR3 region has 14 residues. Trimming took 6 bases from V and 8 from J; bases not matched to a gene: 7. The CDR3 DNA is TGCGCCAGCAGGGGATCTAGCGGGAGTGATGAGCAGTTCTTC. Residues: CASRGSSGSDEQFF.

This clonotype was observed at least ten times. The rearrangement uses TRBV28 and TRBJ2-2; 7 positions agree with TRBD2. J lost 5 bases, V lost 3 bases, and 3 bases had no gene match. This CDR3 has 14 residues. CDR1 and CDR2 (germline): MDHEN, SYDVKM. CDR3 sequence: CASSFAAGTGELFF. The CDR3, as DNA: TGTGCCAGCAGTTTTGCAGCGGGAACCGGGGAGCTGTTTTTT.

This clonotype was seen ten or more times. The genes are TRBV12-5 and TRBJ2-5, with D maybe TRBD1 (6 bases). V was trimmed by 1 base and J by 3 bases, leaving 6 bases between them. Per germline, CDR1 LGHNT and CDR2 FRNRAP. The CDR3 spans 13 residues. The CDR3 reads CASGLDREETQYF. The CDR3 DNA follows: TGTGCTAGTGGTTTGGACAGGGAAGAGACCCAGTACTTC.

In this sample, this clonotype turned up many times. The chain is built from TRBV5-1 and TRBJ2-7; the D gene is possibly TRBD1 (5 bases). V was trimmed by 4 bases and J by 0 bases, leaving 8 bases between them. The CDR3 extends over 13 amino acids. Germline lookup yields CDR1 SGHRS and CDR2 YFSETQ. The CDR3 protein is CASSPDNSYEQYF. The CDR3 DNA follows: TGCGCCAGCAGCCCGGACAACTCCTACGAGCAGTACTTC.

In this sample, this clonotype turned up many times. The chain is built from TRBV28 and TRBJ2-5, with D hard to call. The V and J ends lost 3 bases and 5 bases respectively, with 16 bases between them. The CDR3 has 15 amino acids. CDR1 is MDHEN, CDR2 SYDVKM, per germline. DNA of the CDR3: TGTGCCAGCAGTTTCCGCGGAAAGAGTCCGGAGACCCAGTACTTC. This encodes CASSFRGKSPETQYF.